This entry lists 16 T cell receptor beta chains sequenced from one sample in a study of T cells in Graves' hyperthyroidism and ophthalmopathy. The CDR3 regions of TCR beta were amplified from RNA transcripts. When the TCR CDR3 underwent first-round RT-PCR, the HTBI primer set was used. MiXCR was run by TCRdb on the multiplex PCR reads, yielding one entry per CDR3 protein. Of about 640,000 distinct CDR3 sequences in the sample, about 20% were seen once. Input material: blood. These receptor sequences come from a man aged 30 to 45 with Graves' ophthalmopathy.

As for this clonotype: A single base separates this from a much larger clone, so it may be a read error. The chain links TRBV28 to TRBJ2-1; 9 bases match TRBD1. Per the germline V gene, CDR1 is MDHEN and CDR2 is SYDVKM. The CDR3 runs to 20 residues. The CDR3 loop is CAGSLVLRDRAKSSYNEQFF. The CDR3 bases are TGTGCCGGCAGTTTAGTCTTACGGGACAGGGCGAAAAGCTCCTACAATGAGCAGTTCTTC.

At least ten counts were recorded for this clonotype. This chain connects TRBV6-1 to TRBJ1-5; a possible D gene is TRBD1 (5 bases). CDR1 and CDR2 from the germline V gene are MNHNS and SASEGT. V lost 1 base, J lost 6 bases, and 10 bases lay in between. The CDR3 consists of 14 residues. The CDR3 sequence is CASSEDLDSQPQHF. The CDR3 DNA reads TGTGCCAGCAGTGAAGATCTCGACAGTCAGCCCCAGCATTTT.

The table lists this clonotype with a count of one. The genes are TRBV13 and TRBJ2-7; weak D call: TRBD1 (6 bases). In germline, CDR1 is PRHDT, CDR2 FYEKMQ (reference sequence). This CDR3 comprises 16 residues. The V end lost 5 bases, the J end lost 1 base, and 18 bases lay between the germline ends. The CDR3, as DNA: TGTGCCAGCAGCCTGGAGGACAGAGGGTTATCCTACGAGCAGTACTTC. It is translated as CASSLEDRGLSYEQYF.

This clonotype has ten or more counts. V gene TRBV7-2 combines with J gene TRBJ2-7; tentatively, D is TRBD1 or TRBD2 (5 bases each). Trimming took off 4 bases at V and 6 bases at J, with 19 bases between the two ends. The germline V gene encodes CDR1 SGHTA and CDR2 FQGNSA. The CDR3 has 15 amino acids. CDR3 bases: TGTGCCAGCAGCTCAAGTTCCGGACCGGGGCGCGAGCAGTACTTC. As protein: CASSSSSGPGREQYF.

Only a few counts were recorded for this clonotype. The chain links TRBV27 to TRBJ1-5; D uncertain. This CDR3 spans 11 amino acids. Trimming cost V 7 bases and J 3 bases, with 4 bases left between them. CDR1 is MNHEY and CDR2 is SMNVEV in the germline V gene (reference sequence). For the CDR3, the DNA is TGTGCCAGCATTCTCAATCAGCCCCAGCATTTT. Protein product: CASILNQPQHF.

The CDR3 here is CASSRGTGYTGELFF. Written as DNA, the CDR3 is TGTGCCAGCAGCCGTGGGACTGGCTACACCGGGGAGCTGTTTTTT. This chain links TRBV7-3 with TRBJ2-2, with a weak D call TRBD2 (6 bases). The CDR3 is made up of 15 amino acids. Germline loops: CDR1 SGHTA, CDR2 FQGTGA. Trimming cost V 5 bases and J 3 bases, with 13 bases left between them.

This clonotype was seen ten or more times. This rearrangement joins TRBV3-1 to TRBJ2-2; a possible D gene is TRBD1 (6 bases). Trimming stripped 1 base from V and 6 bases from J, with 9 bases between. This CDR3 region has 14 residues. Germline lookup yields CDR1 LGHDT and CDR2 YNNKEL (reference sequence). The DNA of the CDR3 is TGTGCCAGCAGCCAAGGACAGGTTTCCGGGGAGCTGTTTTTT. Residues: CASSQGQVSGELFF.

This clonotype was detected many times. The chain has TRBV20-1 and TRBJ2-1; 9 bases match TRBD2. Per the germline V gene, CDR1 is DFQATT and CDR2 is SNEGSKA (reference sequence). Trimming at V came to 4 bases and at J to 4 bases, leaving 2 bases not matched to a gene. CDR3 size: 13 residues. The chain's CDR3 is CSATREGYNEQFF. The CDR3 bases are TGCAGTGCTACGCGGGAGGGTTACAATGAGCAGTTCTTC.

This clonotype was observed a few times. V gene TRBV7-9 combines with J gene TRBJ2-7; D gene ambiguous. Trimming pared 5 bases from V and 2 bases from J, leaving 10 bases between. The CDR3 totals 13 residues. Germline V gene data show CDR1 as SEHNR and CDR2 as FQNEAQ (reference sequence). CDR3 in amino acids: CASSPLSAYEQYF. DNA of the CDR3: TGTGCCAGCAGCCCCCTGAGCGCCTACGAGCAGTACTTC.

The table lists this clonotype with a few counts. The chain joins TRBV20-1 to TRBJ2-5; 14 bases align to TRBD2. The CDR3 has 18 residues. Per germline, CDR1 DFQATT and CDR2 SNEGSKA (reference sequence). The V segment lost 1 base and the J segment 3 bases; nucleotides outside the gene matches: 10. The CDR3 sequence: CSARVGTSGSRAKETQYF. For the CDR3, the DNA is TGCAGTGCTAGAGTTGGGACTAGCGGGAGTCGAGCAAAAGAGACCCAGTACTTC.

The V and J genes are TRBV10-3 and TRBJ2-7; weak D call: TRBD1 (6 bases). The J call may be mistaken, given a closer DNA end match to TRBJ2-1. Looked up from germline, CDR1 is ENHRY and CDR2 is SYGVKD. The CDR3 has 12 amino acids. The CDR3 bases are TGTGCCATCAGCGGACAGTCCTACGAGCAGTTCTTC. Its protein is CAISGQSYEQFF.

This clonotype was counted ten times or more. J is TRBJ1-2 and V is TRBV15; the match to TRBD1 covers 7 bases. Looked up from germline, CDR1 is LNHNV and CDR2 is YYDKDF (reference sequence). This CDR3 contains 14 residues. The V gene end was trimmed by 3 bases and the J gene end by 4 bases; junction bases not matched to a gene: 5. Written as DNA, the CDR3 is TGTGCCACCAGCAGGACAGGGCGAGGCTATGGCTACACCTTC. Translation gives CATSRTGRGYGYTF.

The DNA of the CDR3 is TGTGCCAGCAGTTCACTGACAGGCCTTAATGAAAAACTGTTTTTT. Translating gives CASSSLTGLNEKLFF. This chain links TRBV6-2 or TRBV6-3 with TRBJ1-4; a possible D gene is TRBD1 (6 bases). This CDR3 is built from 15 residues. CDR1 is MNHEY and CDR2 is SVGEGT in the germline V gene. The germline V and J ends were trimmed by 4 bases and 4 bases, with 13 bases remaining between them.

V usage is TRBV20-1 and J usage is TRBJ1-5; D unclear. Germline V CDR1 and CDR2: DFQATT, SNEGSKA (reference sequence). The V end was cut by 3 bases, the J end by 0 bases, with 9 bases between. The CDR3 covers 14 residues. For the CDR3, the DNA is TGCAGTGCTAGGTCAGGAGATAGCAATCAGCCCCAGCATTTT. Translation: CSARSGDSNQPQHF.

A note on this clonotype: A read error may produce the germline difference seen at one junction end. CDR3 nucleotide sequence: TGTGCCAGTAGTGGTGACGGGGGTCTGTGGGAGCAGTACTTC. Amino acids: CASSGDGGLWEQYF. This sequence joins TRBV6-1 and TRBJ2-7; TRBD2 is a possible D gene (6 bases). This CDR3 spans 14 amino acids. Looked up from germline, CDR1 is MNHNS and CDR2 is SASEGT.

The gene calls are TRBV25-1 and TRBJ2-5; 13 nucleotides agree with TRBD2. The CDR3 is 17 residues long. J was trimmed by 2 bases and V by 5 bases; bases with no gene match: 8. From germline, CDR1 is MGHDK and CDR2 SYGVNS. CDR3: CASSSGTSGKAQETQYF. CDR3 sequence (DNA): TGTGCCAGCAGTTCCGGGACTAGCGGGAAGGCGCAAGAGACCCAGTACTTC.